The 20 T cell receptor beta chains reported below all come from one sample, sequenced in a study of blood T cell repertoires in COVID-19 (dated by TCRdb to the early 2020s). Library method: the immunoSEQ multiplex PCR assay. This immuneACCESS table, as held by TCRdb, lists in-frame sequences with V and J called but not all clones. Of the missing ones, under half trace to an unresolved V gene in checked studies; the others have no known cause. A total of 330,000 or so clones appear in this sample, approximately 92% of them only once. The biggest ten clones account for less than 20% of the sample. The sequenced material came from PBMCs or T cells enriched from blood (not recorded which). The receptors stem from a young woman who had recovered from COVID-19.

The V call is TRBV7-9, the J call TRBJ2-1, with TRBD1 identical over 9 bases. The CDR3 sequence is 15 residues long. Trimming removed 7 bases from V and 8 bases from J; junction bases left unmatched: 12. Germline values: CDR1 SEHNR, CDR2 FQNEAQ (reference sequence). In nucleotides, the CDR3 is TGTGCCAGCACGGGACAGGGCAAAACCTGGGATGAGCAGTTCTTC. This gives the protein CASTGQGKTWDEQFF.

CDR3 nucleotides: TGTGCCACCACGGTTGCGGCAGGGGGTTCCGATCAGCCCCAGCATTTT. This codes for CATTVAAGGSDQPQHF. V usage is TRBV21-1 and J usage is TRBJ1-5; the table's D call, TRBD1, was not checked against the DNA. TRBV21-1 is shown as a pseudogene. There are 16 residues in the CDR3.

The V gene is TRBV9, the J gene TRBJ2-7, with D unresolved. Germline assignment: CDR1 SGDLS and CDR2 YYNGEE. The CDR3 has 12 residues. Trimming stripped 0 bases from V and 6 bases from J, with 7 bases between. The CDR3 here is CASSVEFGEQYF. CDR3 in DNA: TGTGCCAGCAGCGTAGAGTTCGGCGAGCAGTACTTC.

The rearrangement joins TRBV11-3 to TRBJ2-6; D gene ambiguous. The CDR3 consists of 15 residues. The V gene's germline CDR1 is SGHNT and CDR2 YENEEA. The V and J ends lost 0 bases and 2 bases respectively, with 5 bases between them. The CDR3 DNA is TGTGCCAGCAGCTTAGAGCGGACTGGGGCCAACGTCCTGACTTTC. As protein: CASSLERTGANVLTF.

The CDR3 spells CASSAQGNNSPLHF. Written as DNA, the CDR3 is TGTGCCAGCAGTGCGCAGGGGAATAATTCACCCCTCCACTTT. The J gene is TRBJ1-6, the V gene TRBV2; tentative D call: TRBD1 (6 bases). This CDR3 has 14 amino acids. Between the trimmed V and J ends, which lost 4 bases and 5 bases, there was a span of 9 bases. Germline lookup yields CDR1 SNHLY and CDR2 FYNNEI.

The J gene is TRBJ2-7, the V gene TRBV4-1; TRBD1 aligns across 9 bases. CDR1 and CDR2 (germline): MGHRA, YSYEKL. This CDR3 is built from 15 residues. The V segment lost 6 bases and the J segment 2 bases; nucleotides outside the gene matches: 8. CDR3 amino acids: CASSETGGAAYEQYF. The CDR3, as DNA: TGCGCCAGCAGTGAAACAGGGGGCGCCGCCTACGAGCAGTACTTC.

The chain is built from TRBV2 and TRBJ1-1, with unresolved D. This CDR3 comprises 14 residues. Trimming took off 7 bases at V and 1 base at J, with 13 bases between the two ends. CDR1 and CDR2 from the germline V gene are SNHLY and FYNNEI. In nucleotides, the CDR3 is TGTGCCAGCACATTGGTACAACCGAACACTGAAGCTTTCTTT. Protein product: CASTLVQPNTEAFF.

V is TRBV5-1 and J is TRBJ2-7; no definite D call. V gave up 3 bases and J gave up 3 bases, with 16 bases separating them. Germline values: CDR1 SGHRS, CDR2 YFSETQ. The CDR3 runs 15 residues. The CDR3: CASSSSHGSGYEQYF. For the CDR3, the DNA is TGCGCCAGCAGCTCCTCACACGGGTCGGGCTACGAGCAGTACTTC.

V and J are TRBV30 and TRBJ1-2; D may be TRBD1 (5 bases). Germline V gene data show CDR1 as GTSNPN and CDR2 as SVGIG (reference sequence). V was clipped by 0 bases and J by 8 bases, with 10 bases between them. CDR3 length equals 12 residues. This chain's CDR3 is CAWSVGLVGYTF. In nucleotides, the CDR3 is TGTGCCTGGAGTGTGGGGCTGGTCGGCTACACCTTC.

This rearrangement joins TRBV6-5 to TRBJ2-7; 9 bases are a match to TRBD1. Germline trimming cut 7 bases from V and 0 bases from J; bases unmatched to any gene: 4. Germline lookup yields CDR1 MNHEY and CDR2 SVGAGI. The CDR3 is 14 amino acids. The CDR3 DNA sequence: TGTGCCAGCATGGGGACAGGGCGCTCCTACGAGCAGTACTTC. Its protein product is CASMGTGRSYEQYF.

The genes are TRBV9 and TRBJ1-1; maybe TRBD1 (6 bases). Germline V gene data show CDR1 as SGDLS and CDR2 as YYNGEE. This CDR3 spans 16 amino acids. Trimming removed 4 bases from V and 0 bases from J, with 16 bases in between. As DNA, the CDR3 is TGTGCCAGCAGCATCACCGGGACACCAGTGAACACTGAAGCTTTCTTT. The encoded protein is CASSITGTPVNTEAFF.

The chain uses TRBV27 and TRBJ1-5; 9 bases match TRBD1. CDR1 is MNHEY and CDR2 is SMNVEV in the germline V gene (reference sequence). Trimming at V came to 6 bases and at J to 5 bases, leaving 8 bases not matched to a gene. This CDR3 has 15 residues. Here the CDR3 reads CASSLSGQGDQPQHF. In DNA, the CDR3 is TGTGCCAGCAGCCTCTCGGGACAGGGCGATCAGCCCCAGCATTTT.

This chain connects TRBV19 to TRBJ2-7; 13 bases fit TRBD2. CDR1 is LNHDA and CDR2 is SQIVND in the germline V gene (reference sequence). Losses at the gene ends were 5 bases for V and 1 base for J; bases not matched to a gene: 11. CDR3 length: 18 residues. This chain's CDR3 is CASSASLAGGYRSYEQYF. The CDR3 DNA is TGTGCCAGTAGTGCCTCACTAGCGGGAGGGTATCGATCCTACGAGCAGTACTTC. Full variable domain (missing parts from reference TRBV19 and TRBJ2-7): DGGITQSPKYLFRKEGQNVTLSCEQNLNHDAMYWYRQDPGQGLRLIYYSQIVNDFQKGDIAEGYSVSREKKESFPLTVTSAQKNPTAFYLCASSASLAGGYRSYEQYFGPGTRLTVT.

The DNA of the CDR3 is TGTGCCAGCAGTTACTTCAGCTCCTACGAGCAGTACTTC. Translated: CASSYFSSYEQYF. This chain joins TRBV6-2 or TRBV6-3 and TRBJ2-7; D unresolved. CDR1 is MNHEY, CDR2 SVGEGT, per germline. The CDR3 runs 13 residues. Trimming left V 1 base short and J 0 bases short, with 4 bases between.

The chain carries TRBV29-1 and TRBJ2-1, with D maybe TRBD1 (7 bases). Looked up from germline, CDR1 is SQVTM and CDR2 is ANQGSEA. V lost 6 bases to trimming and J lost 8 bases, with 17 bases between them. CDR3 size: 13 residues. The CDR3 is CSVRGRLTDEQFF. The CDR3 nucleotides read TGCAGCGTCAGGGGGAGGCTTACTGATGAGCAGTTCTTC.

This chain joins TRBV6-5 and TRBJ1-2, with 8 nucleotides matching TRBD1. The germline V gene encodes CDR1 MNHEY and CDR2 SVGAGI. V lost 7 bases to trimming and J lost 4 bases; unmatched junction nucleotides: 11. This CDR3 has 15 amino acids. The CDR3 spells CASTINSGGGYGYTF. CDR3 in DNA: TGTGCCAGCACTATAAATTCAGGGGGCGGCTATGGCTACACCTTC.

CDR3 loop: CATRGGETGFSGQYF. Here the CDR3 DNA reads TGTGCCACCCGTGGGGGAGAGACAGGGTTCTCTGGGCAGTACTTC. This chain connects TRBV5-8 to TRBJ2-7; TRBD1 agrees at 7 bases. The V and J ends lost 9 bases and 9 bases, in that order; junction bases with no gene match: 21. Germline-derived CDR1 and CDR2 are SGHTS and YDEGEE. This CDR3 region has 15 residues. The full variable domain, its missing parts supplied by reference TRBV5-8 and TRBJ2-7, is EAGVTQSPTHLIKTRGQQATLRCSPISGHTSVYWYQQALGLGLQFLLWYDEGEERNRGNFPPRFSGRQFPNYSSELNVNALELEDSALYLCATRGGETGFSGQYFGPGTRLTVT.

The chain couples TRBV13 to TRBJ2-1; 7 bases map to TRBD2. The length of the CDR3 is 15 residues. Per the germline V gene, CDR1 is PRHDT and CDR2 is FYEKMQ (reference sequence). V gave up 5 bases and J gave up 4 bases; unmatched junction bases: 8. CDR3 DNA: TGTGCCAGCAGCCCCCGACGGGACTATTACAATGAGCAGTTCTTC. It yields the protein CASSPRRDYYNEQFF.

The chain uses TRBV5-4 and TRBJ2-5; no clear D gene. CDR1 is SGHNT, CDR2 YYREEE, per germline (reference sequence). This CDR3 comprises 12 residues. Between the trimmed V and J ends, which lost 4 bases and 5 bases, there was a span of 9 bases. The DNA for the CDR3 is TGTGCCAGCAGCCCGCTCGGGGAGACCCAGTACTTC. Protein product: CASSPLGETQYF. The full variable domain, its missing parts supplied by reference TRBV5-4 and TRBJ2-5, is ETGVTQSPTHLIKTRGQQVTLRCSSQSGHNTVSWYQQALGQGPQFIFQYYREEENGRGNFPPRFSGLQFPNYSSELNVNALELDDSALYLCASSPLGETQYFGPGTRLLVL.

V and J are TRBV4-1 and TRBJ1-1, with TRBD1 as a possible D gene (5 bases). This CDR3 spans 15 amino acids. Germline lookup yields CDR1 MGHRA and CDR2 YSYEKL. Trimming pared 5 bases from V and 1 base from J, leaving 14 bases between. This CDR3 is CASSSHSGGNTEAFF. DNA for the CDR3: TGCGCCAGCAGCTCACACTCGGGGGGGAACACTGAAGCTTTCTTT.